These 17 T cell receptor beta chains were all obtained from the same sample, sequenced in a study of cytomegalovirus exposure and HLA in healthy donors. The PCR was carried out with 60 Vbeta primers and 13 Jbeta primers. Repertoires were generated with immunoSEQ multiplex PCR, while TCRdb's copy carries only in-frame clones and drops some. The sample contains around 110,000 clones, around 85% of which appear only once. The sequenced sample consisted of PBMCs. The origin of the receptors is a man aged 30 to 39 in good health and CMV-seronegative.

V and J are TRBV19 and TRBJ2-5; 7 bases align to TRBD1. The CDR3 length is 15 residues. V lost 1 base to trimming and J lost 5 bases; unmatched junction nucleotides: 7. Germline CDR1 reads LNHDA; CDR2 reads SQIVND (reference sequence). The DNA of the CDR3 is TGTGCCAGTAGTATAGGGAAGGGGGCGCTTGAGACCCAGTACTTC. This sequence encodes CASSIGKGALETQYF.

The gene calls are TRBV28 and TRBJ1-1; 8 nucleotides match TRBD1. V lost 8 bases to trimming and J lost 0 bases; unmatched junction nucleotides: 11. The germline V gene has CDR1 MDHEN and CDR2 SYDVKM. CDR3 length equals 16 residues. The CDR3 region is CASLNRTGWMNTEAFF. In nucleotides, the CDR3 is TGTGCCAGCCTGAACCGGACAGGGTGGATGAACACTGAAGCTTTCTTT.

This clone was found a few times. This chain's CDR3 is CASNPVGRVFTEAFF. In nucleotides, the CDR3 is TGTGCCAGCAACCCTGTGGGCAGGGTTTTCACTGAAGCTTTCTTT. The chain couples TRBV6-1 to TRBJ1-1, with a possible D match to TRBD1 (5 bases). Deletions cut 7 bases from V and 4 bases from J, with 19 bases between. This CDR3 comprises 15 residues. Germline V CDR1 and CDR2: MNHNS, SASEGT.

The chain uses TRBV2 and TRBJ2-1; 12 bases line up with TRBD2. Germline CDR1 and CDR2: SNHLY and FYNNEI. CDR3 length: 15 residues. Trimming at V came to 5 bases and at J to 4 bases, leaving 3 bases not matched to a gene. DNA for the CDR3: TGTGCCAGCAGTACTAGCGGGGGGTATTACAATGAGCAGTTCTTC. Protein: CASSTSGGYYNEQFF.

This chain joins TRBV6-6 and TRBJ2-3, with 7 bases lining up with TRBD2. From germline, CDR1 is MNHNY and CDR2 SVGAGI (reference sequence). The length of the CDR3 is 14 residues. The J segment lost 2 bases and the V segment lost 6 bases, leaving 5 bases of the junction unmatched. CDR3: CASRPSGTTDTQYF. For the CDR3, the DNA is TGTGCCAGCAGACCTAGCGGAACCACAGATACGCAGTATTTT.

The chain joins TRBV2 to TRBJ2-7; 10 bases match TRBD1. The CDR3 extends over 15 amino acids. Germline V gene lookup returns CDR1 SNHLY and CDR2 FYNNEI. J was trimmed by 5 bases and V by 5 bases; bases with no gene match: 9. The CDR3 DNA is TGTGCCAGCAGTCTGGGGGGACAGGGGCGTGACGAGCAGTACTTC. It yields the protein CASSLGGQGRDEQYF.

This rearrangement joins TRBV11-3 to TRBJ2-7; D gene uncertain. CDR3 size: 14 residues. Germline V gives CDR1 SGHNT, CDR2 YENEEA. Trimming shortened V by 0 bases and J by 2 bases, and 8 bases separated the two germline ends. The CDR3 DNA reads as TGTGCCAGCAGCTTAGACAGGAACCCCTACGAGCAGTACTTC. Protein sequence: CASSLDRNPYEQYF.

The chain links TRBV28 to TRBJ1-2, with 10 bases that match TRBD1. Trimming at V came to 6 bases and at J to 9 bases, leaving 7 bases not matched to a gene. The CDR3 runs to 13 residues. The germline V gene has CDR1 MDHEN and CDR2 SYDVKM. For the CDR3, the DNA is TGTGCCAGCAGCTCCGGGACAGGGGACCGCTACACCTTC. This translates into CASSSGTGDRYTF.

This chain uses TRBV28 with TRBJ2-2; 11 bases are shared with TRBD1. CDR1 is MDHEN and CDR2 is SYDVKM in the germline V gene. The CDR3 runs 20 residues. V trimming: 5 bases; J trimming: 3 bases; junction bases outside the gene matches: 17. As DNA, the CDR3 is TGTGCCAGCAGTCAGGGGGGGACAGGGGGACTATTGGCGGACACCGGGGAGCTGTTTTTT. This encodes CASSQGGTGGLLADTGELFF.

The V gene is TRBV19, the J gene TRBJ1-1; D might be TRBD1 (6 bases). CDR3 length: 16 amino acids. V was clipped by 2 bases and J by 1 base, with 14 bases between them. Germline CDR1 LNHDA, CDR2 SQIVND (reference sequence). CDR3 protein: CASSITPRGANTEAFF. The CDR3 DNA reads TGTGCCAGTAGTATAACCCCCAGGGGCGCGAACACTGAAGCTTTCTTT.

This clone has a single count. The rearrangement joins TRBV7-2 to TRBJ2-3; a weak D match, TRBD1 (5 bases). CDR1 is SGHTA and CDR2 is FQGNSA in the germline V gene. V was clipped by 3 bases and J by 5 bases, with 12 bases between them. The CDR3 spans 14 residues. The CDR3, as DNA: TGTGCCAGCAGCTTCTCCGGCAGGGAAGATACGCAGTATTTT. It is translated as CASSFSGREDTQYF. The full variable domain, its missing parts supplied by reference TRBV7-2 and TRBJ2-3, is GAGVSQSPSNKVTEKGKDVELRCDPISGHTALYWYRQSLGQGLEFLIYFQGNSAPDKSGLPSDRFSAERTGGSVSTLTIQRTQQEDSAVYLCASSFSGREDTQYFGPGTRLTVL.

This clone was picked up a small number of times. CDR3 sequence: CASSSGQGGDGYTF. In DNA form, the CDR3 reads TGCGCCAGCAGCTCAGGACAGGGTGGGGATGGCTACACCTTC. The chain links TRBV5-1 to TRBJ1-2; TRBD1 aligns across 8 bases. Trimming at V came to 3 bases and at J to 6 bases, leaving 7 bases not matched to a gene. The CDR3 is 14 amino acids. Germline CDR1 reads SGHRS; CDR2 reads YFSETQ.

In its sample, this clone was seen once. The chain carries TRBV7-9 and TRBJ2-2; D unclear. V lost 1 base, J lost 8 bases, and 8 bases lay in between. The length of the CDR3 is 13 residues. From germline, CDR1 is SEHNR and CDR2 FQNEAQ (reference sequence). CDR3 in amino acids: CASSLGPQGELFF. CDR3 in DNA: TGTGCCAGCAGCTTAGGTCCGCAGGGGGAGCTGTTTTTT. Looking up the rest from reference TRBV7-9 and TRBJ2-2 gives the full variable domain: DTGVSQNPRHKITKRGQNVTFRCDPISEHNRLYWYRQTLGQGPEFLTYFQNEAQLEKSRLLSDRFSAERPKGSFSTLEIQRTEQGDSAMYLCASSLGPQGELFFGEGSRLTVL.

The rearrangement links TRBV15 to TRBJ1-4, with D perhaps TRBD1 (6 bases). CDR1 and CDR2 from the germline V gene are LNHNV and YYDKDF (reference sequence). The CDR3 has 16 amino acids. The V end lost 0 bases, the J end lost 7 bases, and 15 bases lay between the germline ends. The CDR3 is CATSRDQNTRGEKLFF. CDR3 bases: TGTGCCACCAGCAGAGATCAAAACACCAGGGGTGAAAAACTGTTTTTT.

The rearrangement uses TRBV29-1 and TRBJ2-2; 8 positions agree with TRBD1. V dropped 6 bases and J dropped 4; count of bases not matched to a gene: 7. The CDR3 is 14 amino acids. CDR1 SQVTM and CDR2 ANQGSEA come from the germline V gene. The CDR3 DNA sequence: TGCAGCGTCCGGACAGGGAGTCTCACCGGGGAGCTGTTTTTT. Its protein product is CSVRTGSLTGELFF.

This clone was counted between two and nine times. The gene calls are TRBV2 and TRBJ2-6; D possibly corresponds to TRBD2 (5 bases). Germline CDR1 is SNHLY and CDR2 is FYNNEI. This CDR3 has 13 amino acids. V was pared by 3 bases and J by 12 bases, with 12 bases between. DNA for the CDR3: TGTGCCAGCAGTGACCAGTCCGGGGTCGTCCTGACTTTC. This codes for CASSDQSGVVLTF.

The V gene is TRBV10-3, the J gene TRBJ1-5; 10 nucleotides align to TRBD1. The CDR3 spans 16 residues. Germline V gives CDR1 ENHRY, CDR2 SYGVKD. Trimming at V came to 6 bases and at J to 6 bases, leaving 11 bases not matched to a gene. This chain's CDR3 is CAISGGGQGGAQPQHF. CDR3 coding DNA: TGTGCCATCAGCGGGGGAGGACAGGGGGGTGCTCAGCCCCAGCATTTT.